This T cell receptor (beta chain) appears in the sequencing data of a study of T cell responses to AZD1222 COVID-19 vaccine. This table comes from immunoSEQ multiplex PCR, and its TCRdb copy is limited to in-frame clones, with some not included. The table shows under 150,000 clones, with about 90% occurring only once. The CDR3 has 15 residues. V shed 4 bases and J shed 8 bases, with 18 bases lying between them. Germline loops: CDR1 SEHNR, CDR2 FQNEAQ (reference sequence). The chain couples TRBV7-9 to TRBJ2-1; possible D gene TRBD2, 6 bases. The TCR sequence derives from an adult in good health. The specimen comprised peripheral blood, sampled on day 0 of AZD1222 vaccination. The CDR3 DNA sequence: TGTGCCAGCAGCTCAACGGGACTCCTGGGGCATGAGCAGTTCTTC. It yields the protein CASSSTGLLGHEQFF.